These 22 T cell receptor beta chains share one sample of origin, sequenced in a study of shared clonotypes between healthy human individuals (dated by TCRdb to 2018 to 2020). Libraries were made using the immunoSEQ multiplex PCR assay. TCRdb provides this immuneACCESS table in a form limited to in-frame rearrangements. Some clones are lacking; in checked studies, under half of them reflect an unresolved V gene, and why the rest are absent is not known. Here the sample has fewer than 2.5 million clones; approximately 94% occur a single time. The top ten clones comprise roughly 0.36% of the sample. The source material was naive CD4+ T cells from PBMCs. The label giving this sample's cell subset or site can be read as: CD45RA+ positively selected. The origin of the receptors is a man between 18 and 35 years old in good health. Some clones in this sample may be carry-over from other donors' samples.

With regard to this clone: This CDR3 is also generated by other DNA sequences in the sample. J is TRBJ1-2 and V is TRBV5-1; D possibly corresponds to TRBD1 (6 bases). CDR1 SGHRS and CDR2 YFSETQ come from the germline V gene. CDR3 length equals 13 residues. Trimming removed 4 bases at V and 5 bases at J, with 12 bases between. For the CDR3, the DNA is TGCGCCAGCAGCCCGACAGGAGAATATGGCTACACCTTC. Protein sequence: CASSPTGEYGYTF. The variable domain in full, completed from reference TRBV5-1 and TRBJ1-2, reads KAGVTQTPRYLIKTRGQQVTLSCSPISGHRSVSWYQQTPGQGLQFLFEYFSETQRNKGNFPGRFSGRQFSNSRSEMNVSTLELGDSALYLCASSPTGEYGYTFGSGTRLTVV.

This clone turned up a few times. In the same sample, other DNA sequences code for this CDR3. The chain links TRBV30 to TRBJ1-1; D possibly corresponds to TRBD1 (6 bases). V was shortened by 2 bases and J by 8 bases, with 9 bases between the two germline ends. Germline loops: CDR1 GTSNPN, CDR2 SVGIG (reference sequence). There are 11 residues in the CDR3. The CDR3 sequence: CAWSQDREAFF. Here the CDR3 DNA reads TGTGCCTGGAGTCAGGACAGAGAAGCTTTCTTT.

The chain employs TRBV10-3 and TRBJ2-1; 10 nucleotides align to TRBD2. The ends lost 2 bases at V and 8 bases at J; junction bases unmatched: 3. Per germline, CDR1 ENHRY and CDR2 SYGVKD. The CDR3 spans 14 residues. Here the CDR3 reads CAISETLAGYEQFF. CDR3 DNA sequence: TGTGCCATCAGTGAGACACTAGCGGGATATGAGCAGTTCTTC.

The count of this clone is one. The chain employs TRBV7-9 and TRBJ2-2; no definite D call. This CDR3 is 15 amino acids long. The V gene lost 0 bases and the J gene lost 7 bases, with 12 bases spanning the gap. Germline V lookup: CDR1 SEHNR, CDR2 FQNEAQ (reference sequence). CDR3 loop: CASSLALRPLGELFF. In DNA form, the CDR3 reads TGTGCCAGCAGCTTAGCGCTGAGGCCGCTCGGGGAGCTGTTTTTT.

The chain combines TRBV19 with TRBJ2-1, with D possibly TRBD2 on 6 matching bases. Germline V gives CDR1 LNHDA, CDR2 SQIVND (reference sequence). CDR3 length: 15 residues. V shed 2 bases and J shed 9 bases, with 17 bases lying between them. The CDR3 coding sequence is TGTGCCAGTAGTATAACCAGCGGGCGGGTAGTTGAGCAGTTCTTC. This translates into CASSITSGRVVEQFF.

The chain is built from TRBV28 and TRBJ2-2; TRBD1 might be the D (5 bases). CDR3 length equals 13 residues. Germline V lookup: CDR1 MDHEN, CDR2 SYDVKM. The ends were cut back, 11 bases at V and 5 bases at J, with 15 bases in the middle. CDR3 in amino acids: CAAQGGETGELFF. The CDR3 bases are TGTGCCGCGCAGGGTGGGGAAACCGGGGAGCTGTTTTTT. Combining the CDR3 with reference TRBV28 and TRBJ2-2 gives the whole variable domain DVKVTQSSRYLVKRTGEKVFLECVQDMDHENMFWYRQDPGLGLRLIYFSYDVKMKEKGDIPEGYSVSREKKERFSLILESASTNQTSMYLCAAQGGETGELFFGEGSRLTVL.

This clone came up once. Other DNA sequences within the sample encode an identical CDR3. The rearrangement joins TRBV6-1 to TRBJ1-2, with D hard to call. The CDR3 consists of 12 residues. From germline, CDR1 is MNHNS and CDR2 SASEGT. V was shortened by 6 bases and J by 1 base, with 6 bases between the two germline ends. Here the CDR3 DNA reads TGTGCCAGCAGCGAGGGTAACTATGGCTACACCTTC. Translation gives CASSEGNYGYTF.

This clone was picked up one time. CDR3 sequence reads: CASSALGTPTGELFF. DNA for the CDR3: TGTGCCAGCAGTGCGCTCGGGACCCCCACCGGGGAGCTGTTTTTT. The rearrangement uses TRBV6-1 and TRBJ2-2; the D call may be TRBD1 or TRBD2 (5 bases each). Between the trimmed V and J ends, which lost 4 bases and 4 bases, there was a span of 13 bases. The germline CDR1 and CDR2 sequences are MNHNS and SASEGT. The CDR3 extends over 15 amino acids.

At least ten counts were recorded for this clone. The chain employs TRBV2 and TRBJ2-7; D might be TRBD1 or TRBD2, each matching 5 bases. Trimming took off 7 bases at V and 6 bases at J, with 19 bases between the two ends. The CDR3 covers 14 residues. Germline-derived CDR1 and CDR2 are SNHLY and FYNNEI. DNA for the CDR3: TGTGCCAGCAATATCGGACGGGACGTGACCGAGCAGTACTTC. This encodes CASNIGRDVTEQYF.

This clone is a singleton in its sample. The rearrangement joins TRBV18 to TRBJ1-3, with D tentatively TRBD1 (5 bases). This CDR3 has 14 amino acids. With 1 base removed from V and 5 bases from J, the gap between germline ends came to 9 bases. Germline CDR1 KGHSH, CDR2 LQKENI. CDR3 DNA sequence: TGTGCCAGCTCACCACAGGGGTTCCGAAACACCATATATTTT. It codes for CASSPQGFRNTIYF.

The rearrangement uses TRBV14 and TRBJ2-2, with TRBD1 as a possible D gene (6 bases). Deletions cut 4 bases from V and 4 bases from J, with 19 bases between. Looked up from germline, CDR1 is SGHDN and CDR2 is FVKESK. The CDR3 is 17 residues long. The CDR3 spells CASSPYWGPISTGELFF. CDR3 coding DNA: TGTGCCAGCAGCCCCTACTGGGGGCCCATATCCACCGGGGAGCTGTTTTTT.

The chain employs TRBV28 and TRBJ1-2; D is perhaps TRBD1 (6 bases). CDR1 MDHEN and CDR2 SYDVKM come from the germline V gene. The V gene lost 2 bases and the J gene lost 5 bases, with 15 bases spanning the gap. The length of the CDR3 is 15 residues. The CDR3 coding sequence is TGTGCCAGCAGTTTAGTAACAGGGTTTGGGTATGGCTACACCTTC. This translates into CASSLVTGFGYGYTF.

This chain uses TRBV11-1 with TRBJ2-5; D is uncertain. V was trimmed by 2 bases and J by 2 bases, leaving 12 bases between them. The germline V gene encodes CDR1 SGHAT and CDR2 FQDESV (reference sequence). CDR3 size: 15 residues. DNA of the CDR3: TGTGCCAGCAGCTTATATGTCGCCCCTCAAGAGACCCAGTACTTC. This encodes CASSLYVAPQETQYF. The full variable domain, with the rest looked up from reference TRBV11-1 and TRBJ2-5, is EAEVAQSPRYKITEKSQAVAFWCDPISGHATLYWYRQILGQGPELLVQFQDESVVDDSQLPKDRFSAERLKGVDSTLKIQPAELGDSAMYLCASSLYVAPQETQYFGPGTRLLVL.

The CDR3 DNA is TGTGCCAGCAATCCAGACATCGGCAGGGGGCTAGAAGCTTTCTTT. It codes for CASNPDIGRGLEAFF. The chain recombines TRBV6-6 with TRBJ1-1, with 8 positions matching TRBD1. Germline V gene lookup returns CDR1 MNHNY and CDR2 SVGAGI (reference sequence). The V gene end was trimmed by 7 bases and the J gene end by 8 bases; junction bases not matched to a gene: 15. This CDR3 comprises 15 residues.

Concerning this clone itself: Other nucleotide sequences in the sample specify the same CDR3. The rearrangement uses TRBV2 and TRBJ1-3; D call uncertain. The CDR3 is 14 amino acids. V was cut by 3 bases and J by 4 bases, with 10 bases left in between. The germline CDR1 and CDR2 sequences are SNHLY and FYNNEI. Here the CDR3 DNA reads TGTGCCAGCAGTGAGCTGGGAGCCGGAAACACCATATATTTT. Amino acid sequence: CASSELGAGNTIYF.

Written as DNA, the CDR3 is TGTGCCAGCAGCGTAGACAGGATCACTGGGGCCAACGTCCTGACTTTC. As protein: CASSVDRITGANVLTF. The chain couples TRBV9 to TRBJ2-6, with D possibly matching TRBD1 (5 bases). This CDR3 spans 16 amino acids. Deletions cut 0 bases from V and 2 bases from J, with 9 bases between. Looked up from germline, CDR1 is SGDLS and CDR2 is YYNGEE.

The chain employs TRBV7-9 and TRBJ2-3; TRBD2 matches 8 bases. V was pared by 0 bases and J by 2 bases, with 1 base of the junction left unmatched. The length of the CDR3 is 15 residues. The germline V gene encodes CDR1 SEHNR and CDR2 FQNEAQ (reference sequence). The CDR3 loop reads CASSLASGNTDTQYF. CDR3 nucleotide sequence: TGTGCCAGCAGCTTAGCTAGCGGGAACACAGATACGCAGTATTTT.

The chain couples TRBV7-3 to TRBJ1-2, with 8 bases fitting TRBD1. V lost 5 bases and J lost 4; bases outside the gene matches: 6. This CDR3 contains 14 residues. Germline V gene sequence: CDR1 SGHTA, CDR2 FQGTGA. The CDR3 DNA reads TGTGCCAGCAGCCCAGGACAGGGTCTCTATGGCTACACCTTC. This gives the protein CASSPGQGLYGYTF.

This clone occurred once. The DNA of the CDR3 is TGTGCCAGCAGTGGAACCACTACAGGGAACCCTGGAAACACCATATATTTT. Translated: CASSGTTTGNPGNTIYF. The chain couples TRBV28 to TRBJ1-3; TRBD1 is a possible D gene (6 bases). CDR1 is MDHEN and CDR2 is SYDVKM in the germline V gene. The length of the CDR3 is 17 residues. V was pared by 5 bases and J by 2 bases, with 19 bases between.

The chain carries TRBV5-6 and TRBJ2-1, with D unresolved. This CDR3 has 15 amino acids. Germline loops: CDR1 SGHDT, CDR2 YYEEEE. Trimming took 2 bases from V and 2 from J, leaving 11 bases between them. CDR3 region: CASSLYGQPYNEQFF. CDR3 coding DNA: TGTGCCAGCAGCTTATATGGTCAGCCCTACAATGAGCAGTTCTTC.

About this clone itself: Other DNA sequences in the sample encode the same CDR3. The chain couples TRBV19 to TRBJ2-7; 9 bases align to TRBD2. Germline CDR1 and CDR2: LNHDA and SQIVND (reference sequence). J lost 3 bases, V lost 0 bases, and 0 bases had no gene match. This CDR3 has 14 amino acids. The chain's CDR3 is CASSIEAGGYEQYF. As DNA, the CDR3 is TGTGCCAGTAGTATAGAAGCGGGGGGCTACGAGCAGTACTTC.

The V call is TRBV5-1, the J call TRBJ2-1, with 14 nucleotides matching TRBD2. Trimming took 4 bases from V and 2 from J; bases not matched to a gene: 5. CDR1 is SGHRS, CDR2 YFSETQ, per germline. This CDR3 is 17 amino acids long. The chain's CDR3 is CASSARLAGGPYNEQFF. As DNA, the CDR3 is TGCGCCAGCAGCGCCCGACTAGCGGGAGGGCCCTACAATGAGCAGTTCTTC.